This T cell receptor beta chain emerged from a study of blood T cell repertoires in COVID-19. V lost 3 bases to trimming and J lost 2 bases; unmatched junction nucleotides: 13. The CDR3 totals 19 residues. The germline gives CDR1 MNHEY, CDR2 SMNVEV (reference sequence). Per the original data handling: It was from reference gene primer amplification that nucleated cell counts were estimated. Only in-frame clones appear in the TCRdb table, and some are missing; sequencing was by immunoSEQ multiplex PCR. That table supplies the V and J calls and clone size; D and trimming were determined from the DNA. The sample contains 300,000 or so clones, around 88% of which appear only once.

This clonotype was sampled from a woman aged 25 to 39 who had recovered from COVID-19. This chain connects TRBV27 to TRBJ2-3; TRBD1 matches at 11 bases. Material for sequencing was peripheral blood. The CDR3 nucleotides read TGTGCCAGCAGTTTCGATGCCCCCGGGACAGGGGGTTTCACAGATACGCAGTATTTT. Residues: CASSFDAPGTGGFTDTQYF.